The source of this T cell receptor (beta chain) is a study of OX40 agonist ivuxolimab in advanced cancers. Regarding the study as a whole: Some nonresponders also had low normalized T-cell clonal expansion. The study did not work out the antigen specificity of the expanded peripheral T cells.

The cohort excluded patients with autoimmune disease history or systemic immunosuppression. TCRdb's table, derived via immunoSEQ multiplex PCR, lists solely in-frame clones and lacks some. The sample has tens of thousands of clones, approximately 90% seen once. Note on this clone: What it binds is unknown.

Here the sequenced sample was CD4+ or CD8+ T cells sorted from blood, taken in a trial of the OX40 agonist ivuxolimab. The clonotype comes from an adult with an advanced solid tumor such as melanoma, head and neck, liver or kidney cancer.

The CDR3 nucleotides are TGTGCCAGCAGTTATCAAGCAGGGGCAGATACGCAGTATTTT. Its translation is CASSYQAGADTQYF. This chain links TRBV27 with TRBJ2-3; the D gene is possibly TRBD1 (6 bases). The CDR3 spans 14 residues. V shed 4 bases and J shed 4 bases, with 12 bases lying between them. CDR1 is MNHEY, CDR2 SMNVEV, per germline (reference sequence).